Included here is one T cell receptor beta chain sequence, with context. The data belong to a study of OX40 agonist ivuxolimab in advanced cancers. V was clipped by 1 base and J by 2 bases; unmatched bases: 7. Germline-derived CDR1 and CDR2 are SGDLS and YYNGEE. The length of the CDR3 is 17 residues. Assay used: immunoSEQ multiplex PCR; TCRdb lists only in-frame clones, some missing. The repertoire holds approximately 25,000 clones, with 65% to 90% as singletons. The sample here was CD4+ or CD8+ T cells sorted from blood, taken in a trial of the OX40 agonist ivuxolimab. The clonotype comes from an adult with an advanced solid tumor such as melanoma, head and neck, liver or kidney cancer. The V call is TRBV9, the J call TRBJ1-3, with 9 bases matching TRBD1. This chain's CDR3 is CASSVLSGTGPGNTIYF. The CDR3 nucleotides are TGTGCCAGCAGCGTACTGTCCGGGACAGGGCCTGGAAACACCATATATTTT.